These 27 T cell receptor beta chains share one sample of origin, sequenced in a study of CD8 T cells in Susac syndrome. Reverse transcription of roughly 0.5 to 1 ug RNA used random hexamers. TCRdb analysed the immunoSEQ multiplex PCR reads with MiXCR anew, one entry per CDR3 protein. The table lists fewer than 150,000 distinct CDR3 sequences, about 90% of them singletons. The specimen was CD8+ T cells from PBMCs. The source is a human donor with multiple sclerosis.

This chain links TRBV6-5 with TRBJ2-7; the D is unclear. Germline V gene data show CDR1 as MNHEY and CDR2 as SVGAGI. Trimming pared 1 base from V and 2 bases from J, leaving 6 bases between. The CDR3 runs to 13 residues. CDR3 loop: CASSYYGAYEQYF. CDR3 nucleotide sequence: TGTGCCAGCAGTTACTACGGAGCCTACGAGCAGTACTTC.

The chain couples TRBV28 to TRBJ2-1; no clear D. Germline V lookup: CDR1 MDHEN, CDR2 SYDVKM. V was cut by 3 bases and J by 0 bases, with 6 bases left in between. This CDR3 comprises 14 residues. The CDR3 sequence is CASSLSISYNEQFF. In DNA, the CDR3 is TGTGCCAGCAGTTTGAGTATCTCCTACAATGAGCAGTTCTTC.

This clonotype was detected only once. V usage is TRBV13 and J usage is TRBJ1-2, with unresolved D. The length of the CDR3 is 12 residues. The V end was cut by 4 bases, the J end by 8 bases, with 11 bases between. Germline assignment: CDR1 PRHDT and CDR2 FYEKMQ (reference sequence). The CDR3 sequence: CASSSPTGGYTF. CDR3 DNA sequence: TGTGCCAGCAGCTCCCCGACGGGAGGCTACACCTTC.

This clonotype was seen a handful of times. The V call is TRBV6-6, the J call TRBJ2-3; D is uncertain. Looked up from germline, CDR1 is MNHNY and CDR2 is SVGAGI (reference sequence). Trimming cost V 2 bases and J 6 bases, with 6 bases left between them. The CDR3 is 12 residues long. The CDR3 protein is CASSYAWDTQYF. CDR3 DNA sequence: TGTGCCAGCAGTTACGCTTGGGATACGCAGTATTTT.

The chain combines TRBV7-8 with TRBJ2-1; D remains ambiguous. The V end was cut by 1 base, the J end by 8 bases, with 3 bases between. The germline CDR1 and CDR2 sequences are SGHVS and FQNEAQ. The CDR3 is 11 residues long. The CDR3 nucleotides read TGTGCCAGCAGCTTAGAGGATGAGCAGTTCTTC. Its protein is CASSLEDEQFF. Full variable domain (missing parts from reference TRBV7-8 and TRBJ2-1): GAGVSQSPRYKVAKRGQDVALRCDPISGHVSLFWYQQALGQGPEFLTYFQNEAQLDKSGLPSDRFFAERPEGSVSTLKIQRTQQEDSAVYLCASSLEDEQFFGPGTRLTVL.

The chain has TRBV5-1 and TRBJ2-2; 11 nucleotides agree with TRBD2. The germline V gene encodes CDR1 SGHRS and CDR2 YFSETQ. After removal of 0 bases from V and 13 bases from J, the junction contained 5 bases not matched to a gene. This CDR3 region has 14 residues. The CDR3 protein is CASSLVLAGVGLFF. For the CDR3, the DNA is TGCGCCAGCAGCTTGGTACTAGCGGGAGTAGGGCTGTTTTTT.

V gene TRBV28 combines with J gene TRBJ2-7, with D possibly TRBD1 on 5 matching bases. The ends were cut back, 8 bases at V and 6 bases at J, with 23 bases in the middle. Germline values: CDR1 MDHEN, CDR2 SYDVKM. This CDR3 has 15 residues. The CDR3 loop reads CASALQALFTGEQYF. The DNA for the CDR3 is TGTGCCAGCGCGTTACAGGCCCTTTTTACGGGCGAGCAGTACTTC.

The rearrangement links TRBV7-9 to TRBJ2-2; D is unresolved. Trimming removed 7 bases from V and 7 bases from J, with 10 bases in between. Germline V gene sequence: CDR1 SEHNR, CDR2 FQNEAQ (reference sequence). The CDR3 has 12 residues. CDR3: CASTTVGGELFF. The CDR3 region has the DNA TGTGCCAGCACCACCGTGGGCGGGGAGCTGTTTTTT.

The gene calls are TRBV20-1 and TRBJ2-7; tentative D call: TRBD2 (5 bases). The V end was cut by 1 base, the J end by 3 bases, with 7 bases between. Germline V lookup: CDR1 DFQATT, CDR2 SNEGSKA (reference sequence). The CDR3 has 12 residues. In DNA form, the CDR3 reads TGCAGTGCTAGAGGGACTGGCTACGAGCAGTACTTC. It encodes CSARGTGYEQYF.

The chain uses TRBV6-1 and TRBJ1-5; no reliable D call. This CDR3 comprises 14 residues. With 8 bases removed from V and 3 bases from J, the gap between germline ends came to 14 bases. Germline values: CDR1 MNHNS, CDR2 SASEGT. CDR3 protein: CASFGWRDNQPQHF. The CDR3 DNA sequence: TGTGCCAGCTTTGGATGGAGGGACAATCAGCCCCAGCATTTT.

This rearrangement joins TRBV6-5 to TRBJ2-7, with D perhaps TRBD1 (6 bases). The CDR3 spans 15 residues. The germline V and J ends were trimmed by 5 bases and 0 bases, with 14 bases remaining between them. Per the germline V gene, CDR1 is MNHEY and CDR2 is SVGAGI. The CDR3 nucleotides are TGTGCCAGCAGTACCTCAGGGGAAAGCTCCTACGAGCAGTACTTC. Translation: CASSTSGESSYEQYF.

V usage is TRBV7-9 and J usage is TRBJ1-4, with a tentative D call TRBD1 (5 bases). V shed 5 bases and J shed 5 bases, with 12 bases lying between them. The length of the CDR3 is 14 residues. The germline V gene has CDR1 SEHNR and CDR2 FQNEAQ (reference sequence). The CDR3 is CASSPRQINEKLFF. CDR3 sequence (DNA): TGTGCCAGCAGCCCCCGACAGATAAATGAAAAACTGTTTTTT.

V usage is TRBV28 and J usage is TRBJ2-1, with D possibly being TRBD2 (7 bases). Trimming pared 3 bases from V and 3 bases from J, leaving 21 bases between. Germline CDR1 reads MDHEN; CDR2 reads SYDVKM. This CDR3 is 18 amino acids long. CDR3 sequence: CASSFVSGGGDFYNEQFF. CDR3 DNA sequence: TGTGCCAGCAGTTTCGTTAGCGGAGGGGGGGACTTCTACAATGAGCAGTTCTTC.

V usage is TRBV2 and J usage is TRBJ2-2, with D perhaps TRBD1 (6 bases). The CDR3 has 14 residues. Germline V gene lookup returns CDR1 SNHLY and CDR2 FYNNEI. V was cut by 4 bases and J by 6 bases, with 12 bases left in between. The CDR3 is CASSGGPGAGELFF. The CDR3 region has the DNA TGTGCCAGCAGTGGGGGACCAGGGGCCGGGGAGCTGTTTTTT.

The CDR3 sequence is CASRPLWEHTEAFF. The CDR3 DNA sequence: TGTGCCAGCAGACCCCTCTGGGAACACACTGAAGCTTTCTTT. This sequence joins TRBV6-2 or TRBV6-3 and TRBJ1-1; the D is unclear. The CDR3 is made up of 14 amino acids. Trimming shortened V by 6 bases and J by 3 bases, and 14 bases separated the two germline ends. Per germline, CDR1 MNHEY and CDR2 SVGEGT.

V gene TRBV19 combines with J gene TRBJ1-2; 7 positions agree with TRBD1. The junction had 4 bases not matched to a gene; V was cut back by 10 bases and J by 2 bases. Germline CDR1 reads LNHDA; CDR2 reads SQIVND (reference sequence). The CDR3 covers 12 residues. The CDR3 protein is CATTTGNYGYTF. The CDR3 bases are TGTGCCACTACGACAGGGAACTATGGCTACACCTTC.

This rearrangement joins TRBV19 to TRBJ2-5; 7 positions agree with TRBD1. Looked up from germline, CDR1 is LNHDA and CDR2 is SQIVND (reference sequence). The CDR3 is 14 amino acids. With 4 bases clipped from V and 3 bases from J, the junction kept 5 bases outside the gene matches. CDR3 DNA sequence: TGTGCCAGTAGTACCTTTGGACAGGAAGAGACCCAGTACTTC. Its protein is CASSTFGQEETQYF.

The chain is built from TRBV13 and TRBJ2-2, with TRBD1 matching over 8 bases. The V segment lost 5 bases and the J segment 4 bases; nucleotides outside the gene matches: 6. This CDR3 is 15 amino acids long. CDR1 PRHDT and CDR2 FYEKMQ come from the germline V gene (reference sequence). The CDR3 protein is CASSTRTGRTGELFF. The CDR3 coding sequence is TGTGCCAGCAGCACCCGGACAGGGCGCACCGGGGAGCTGTTTTTT.

The rearrangement links TRBV15 to TRBJ2-5; 9 bases are a match to TRBD2. This CDR3 comprises 15 residues. The V gene end was trimmed by 4 bases and the J gene end by 4 bases; junction bases not matched to a gene: 7. The V gene's germline CDR1 is LNHNV and CDR2 YYDKDF (reference sequence). The CDR3 DNA sequence: TGTGCCACCAGCATCCATAGCGGGAGTGGAGAGACCCAGTACTTC. Translated: CATSIHSGSGETQYF. The full variable domain, with the rest looked up from reference TRBV15 and TRBJ2-5, is DAMVIQNPRYQVTQFGKPVTLSCSQTLNHNVMYWYQQKSSQAPKLLFHYYDKDFNNEADTPDNFQSRRPNTSFCFLDIRSPGLGDTAMYLCATSIHSGSGETQYFGPGTRLLVL.

The V and J genes are TRBV7-9 and TRBJ2-7; the D is unclear. The CDR3 runs 14 residues. Trimming took 5 bases from V and 5 from J, leaving 16 bases between them. CDR1 is SEHNR, CDR2 FQNEAQ, per germline (reference sequence). Written as DNA, the CDR3 is TGTGCCAGCAGCCTCGTCTCGGGTTCCCACGAGCAGTACTTC. Amino acids: CASSLVSGSHEQYF. Drawing the rest from reference TRBV7-9 and TRBJ2-7, the complete variable domain is DTGVSQNPRHKITKRGQNVTFRCDPISEHNRLYWYRQTLGQGPEFLTYFQNEAQLEKSRLLSDRFSAERPKGSFSTLEIQRTEQGDSAMYLCASSLVSGSHEQYFGPGTRLTVT.

The gene calls are TRBV7-2 and TRBJ2-3; TRBD2 matches at 8 bases. V shed 3 bases and J 2 bases; nucleotides not matched to a gene: 10. The germline gives CDR1 SGHTA, CDR2 FQGNSA. The length of the CDR3 is 17 residues. CDR3 residues: CASSFPPGGINTDTQYF. The DNA of the CDR3 is TGTGCCAGCAGCTTCCCCCCGGGGGGGATAAACACAGATACGCAGTATTTT.

The chain recombines TRBV29-1 with TRBJ1-1; no definite D call. Per the germline V gene, CDR1 is SQVTM and CDR2 is ANQGSEA. The CDR3 is made up of 12 amino acids. V was clipped by 4 bases and J by 4 bases, with 10 bases between them. CDR3 coding DNA: TGCAGCGTTGCGGTTGGGCTCACTGAAGCTTTCTTT. Protein: CSVAVGLTEAFF.

The table lists this clonotype with a few counts. The chain carries TRBV7-9 and TRBJ1-1; D is undetermined. The V and J ends lost 5 bases and 2 bases respectively, with 9 bases between them. The V gene's germline CDR1 is SEHNR and CDR2 FQNEAQ (reference sequence). The CDR3 loop spans 13 amino acids. CDR3 amino acids: CASSPPGNTEAFF. CDR3 sequence (DNA): TGTGCCAGCAGCCCGCCGGGCAACACTGAAGCTTTCTTT.

The chain recombines TRBV12-3 or TRBV12-4 with TRBJ1-1, with 7 bases identical to TRBD1. The CDR3 runs to 12 residues. Trimming took 11 bases from V and 7 from J; bases not matched to a gene: 10. The CDR3, as DNA: TGTGCCGGGGGTACAGGGGTTGGTGAAGCTTTCTTT. As protein: CAGGTGVGEAFF.

This chain uses TRBV5-6 with TRBJ1-1, with D possibly TRBD1 on 5 matching bases. V was cut by 0 bases and J by 8 bases, with 20 bases left in between. This CDR3 region has 16 residues. The germline V gene encodes CDR1 SGHDT and CDR2 YYEEEE. The CDR3 reads CASSLEGFQGHIEAFF. For the CDR3, the DNA is TGTGCCAGCAGCTTGGAAGGGTTTCAGGGTCATATCGAAGCTTTCTTT.

V is TRBV12-3 or TRBV12-4 and J is TRBJ2-7; TRBD2 aligns across 7 bases. V lost 7 bases to trimming and J lost 6 bases; unmatched junction nucleotides: 6. CDR3 length equals 12 residues. The CDR3 spells CASTWEGREQYF. The CDR3 bases are TGTGCCAGCACCTGGGAGGGTCGCGAGCAGTACTTC.

The chain couples TRBV3-1 to TRBJ1-2; perhaps TRBD1 as D (5 bases). CDR1 is LGHDT and CDR2 is YNNKEL in the germline V gene (reference sequence). Trimming left V 0 bases short and J 5 bases short, with 19 bases between. This CDR3 spans 17 amino acids. CDR3 DNA: TGTGCCAGCAGCCAAGAGCATCGAGGAATAGGGACGTATGGCTACACCTTC. Its protein product is CASSQEHRGIGTYGYTF. Complete variable domain (other parts from reference TRBV3-1 and TRBJ1-2): DTAVSQTPKYLVTQMGNDKSIKCEQNLGHDTMYWYKQDSKKFLKIMFSYNNKELIINETVPNRFSPKSPDKAHLNLHINSLELGDSAVYFCASSQEHRGIGTYGYTFGSGTRLTVV.